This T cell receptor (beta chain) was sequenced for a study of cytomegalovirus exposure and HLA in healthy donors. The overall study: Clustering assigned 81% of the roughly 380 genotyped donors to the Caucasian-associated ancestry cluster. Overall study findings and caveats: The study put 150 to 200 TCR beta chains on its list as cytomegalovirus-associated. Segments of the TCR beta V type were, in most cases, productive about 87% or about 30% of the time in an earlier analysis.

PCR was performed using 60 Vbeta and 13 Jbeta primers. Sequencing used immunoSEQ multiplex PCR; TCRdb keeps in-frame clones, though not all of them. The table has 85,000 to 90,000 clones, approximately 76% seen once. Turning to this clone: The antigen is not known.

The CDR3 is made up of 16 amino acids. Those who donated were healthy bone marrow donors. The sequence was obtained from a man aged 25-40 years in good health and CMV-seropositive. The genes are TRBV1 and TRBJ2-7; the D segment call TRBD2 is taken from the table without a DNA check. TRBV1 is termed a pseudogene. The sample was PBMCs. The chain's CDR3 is CTSSLETGTGGYEQYF. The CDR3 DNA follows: TGCACCAGCAGCCTTGAAACCGGGACGGGGGGCTACGAGCAGTACTTC.